One sample yielded the 10 T cell receptor beta chains listed below, sequenced in a study of T cell repertoires in cytomegalovirus infection. TCRdb reprocessed the reads with MiXCR, giving one entry per CDR3 protein. The table records about 230,000 distinct CDR3 sequences, 22% of them present only once. Sequenced sample: CD8+ T cells from PBMCs. These receptors were obtained from a human donor in good health (CMV status not recorded). Some clones in this sample may be carry-over from other donors' samples.

This clonotype was counted many times. This chain connects TRBV24-1 to TRBJ2-1, with D perhaps matching TRBD1 or TRBD2 (5 bases each). Germline CDR1 KGHDR, CDR2 SFDVKD. The CDR3 has 16 residues. V lost 6 bases to trimming and J lost 8 bases, with 22 bases between them. The CDR3 coding sequence is TGTGCCACCAGTCTAACCGGGACCCCGCCTGGGGATGAGCAGTTCTTC. Its protein is CATSLTGTPPGDEQFF.

In regard to this clonotype: The junction and the germline gene differ at one end; a read error may be behind it. The chain has TRBV20-1 and TRBJ2-7, with D perhaps TRBD1 (5 bases). The germline V gene has CDR1 DFQATT and CDR2 SNEGSKA (reference sequence). The length of the CDR3 is 15 residues. CDR3 amino acids: CSANSRDSLPYERYF. CDR3 DNA sequence: TGCAGTGCCAACTCCAGGGATTCCCTCCCCTACGAGCGGTACTTC.

In this sample, this clonotype turned up many times. V gene TRBV7-8 combines with J gene TRBJ2-3, with 7 bases identical to TRBD1. In germline, CDR1 is SGHVS, CDR2 FQNEAQ. The CDR3 covers 18 residues. V was pared by 1 base and J by 0 bases, with 10 bases of the junction left unmatched. In nucleotides, the CDR3 is TGTGCCAGCAGCTTAGTTATAACAGGGGCCCCTAGCACAGATACGCAGTATTTT. Translated: CASSLVITGAPSTDTQYF.

This clonotype came up many times. J is TRBJ2-1 and V is TRBV7-6; TRBD2 matches at 9 bases. Germline assignment: CDR1 SGHVS and CDR2 FNYEAQ. V lost 5 bases, J lost 9 bases, and 20 bases stayed unmatched. The CDR3 is 18 amino acids. The CDR3 coding sequence is TGTGCCAGCAGCCCGCTCGGGGGGTTTGGGCTAGCGGGGTCTGAGCAGTTCTTC. Its protein product is CASSPLGGFGLAGSEQFF.

The sample holds a few counts of this clonotype. V and J are TRBV4-1 and TRBJ1-5; D unclear. Trimming stripped 0 bases from V and 1 base from J, with 10 bases between. Germline V gene sequence: CDR1 MGHRA, CDR2 YSYEKL. The CDR3 has 16 amino acids. CDR3: CASSQEYGISNQPQHF. The CDR3 nucleotides are TGCGCCAGCAGCCAAGAATACGGTATCAGCAATCAGCCCCAGCATTTT.

V and J are TRBV29-1 and TRBJ1-2, with 8 bases that match TRBD1. CDR3 length: 11 residues. Germline V CDR1 and CDR2: SQVTM, ANQGSEA. V trimming: 5 bases; J trimming: 6 bases; junction bases outside the gene matches: 2. The CDR3 reads CSVLTGDGYTF. The DNA for the CDR3 is TGCAGCGTTCTGACAGGGGATGGCTACACCTTC.

This clonotype was counted only a few times. The chain couples TRBV2 to TRBJ2-5; TRBD1 might be the D (5 bases). CDR3 length equals 14 residues. Trimming left V 4 bases short and J 2 bases short, with 11 bases between. In germline, CDR1 is SNHLY, CDR2 FYNNEI. The CDR3 DNA sequence: TGTGCCAGCAGTGGGCGCAGGGTTCAAGAGACCCAGTACTTC. Residues: CASSGRRVQETQYF.

V usage is TRBV10-3 and J usage is TRBJ1-5, with a weak D call TRBD1 (5 bases). The V and J ends lost 3 bases and 5 bases respectively, with 17 bases between them. The CDR3 has 16 amino acids. Per the germline V gene, CDR1 is ENHRY and CDR2 is SYGVKD. The CDR3 DNA reads as TGTGCCATCAGTGATGCCGGACAAGGGAGCCATCAGCCCCAGCATTTT. It specifies CAISDAGQGSHQPQHF.

The chain joins TRBV20-1 to TRBJ2-4, with 7 bases fitting TRBD1. This CDR3 spans 14 amino acids. The junction had 14 bases not matched to a gene; V was cut back by 6 bases and J by 9 bases. Germline assignment: CDR1 DFQATT and CDR2 SNEGSKA (reference sequence). This CDR3 is CSAPNATGWGIQYF. The CDR3 bases are TGCAGTGCGCCCAACGCGACAGGGTGGGGCATTCAGTACTTC.

The chain carries TRBV3-1 and TRBJ2-2; D uncertain. Germline values: CDR1 LGHDT, CDR2 YNNKEL (reference sequence). Trimming shortened V by 2 bases and J by 6 bases, and 7 bases separated the two germline ends. This CDR3 spans 13 amino acids. As DNA, the CDR3 is TGTGCCAGCAGCCAATTCGTTTCCGGGGAGCTGTTTTTT. Amino acids: CASSQFVSGELFF.